The 19 T cell receptor beta chains reported below all come from one sample, sequenced in a study of shared clonotypes between healthy human individuals. Cells designated naive CD8 were CD45RO-negative and were positively selected for CCR7, with terminally differentiated effector memory CD45RA+ cells excluded. This table comes from immunoSEQ multiplex PCR, and its TCRdb copy is limited to in-frame clones, with some not included. The repertoire includes approximately 2,000,000 clones, over 85% of them detected once, and over 1.5% sits in the top ten. The sequenced sample was naive CD8+ T cells from PBMCs. Source of these receptors: a man aged 18 to 29 in good health. Some clones in this sample may be carry-over from other donors' samples.

The V and J genes are TRBV6-5 and TRBJ2-7; 7 positions match TRBD2. The J segment lost 0 bases and the V segment lost 4 bases, leaving 6 bases of the junction unmatched. Germline V gives CDR1 MNHEY, CDR2 SVGAGI. The length of the CDR3 is 15 residues. This CDR3 reads CASSSWERDSYEQYF. Here the CDR3 DNA reads TGTGCCAGCAGTTCTTGGGAGCGGGACTCCTACGAGCAGTACTTC.

Details on this clone: Other DNA sequences from this sample encode an identical CDR3 as well. V and J are TRBV4-2 and TRBJ2-5; D unresolved. The V gene lost 1 base and the J gene lost 4 bases, with 7 bases spanning the gap. The CDR3 extends over 13 amino acids. In germline, CDR1 is LGHNA, CDR2 YNFKEQ. This CDR3 is CASSQGLRETQYF. CDR3 DNA sequence: TGTGCCAGCAGCCAAGGCCTGAGAGAGACCCAGTACTTC.

V usage is TRBV4-1 and J usage is TRBJ1-4; D remains ambiguous. In germline, CDR1 is MGHRA, CDR2 YSYEKL. The length of the CDR3 is 15 residues. Trimming removed 5 bases at V and 2 bases at J, with 12 bases between. CDR3 amino acids: CASSVYYGTNEKLFF. CDR3 in DNA: TGCGCCAGCAGCGTATACTATGGGACTAATGAAAAACTGTTTTTT.

The V call is TRBV10-3, the J call TRBJ2-2, with a tentative D call TRBD2 (6 bases). Trimming removed 4 bases at V and 5 bases at J, with 8 bases between. The CDR3 sequence is 13 residues long. Germline V gene data show CDR1 as ENHRY and CDR2 as SYGVKD. Written as DNA, the CDR3 is TGTGCCATCAGTGCGGCGGGAACCGGGGAGCTGTTTTTT. Its translation is CAISAAGTGELFF.

Written as DNA, the CDR3 is TGCGCCAGCAGCCCCGGGACAGGGAACACCGGGGAGCTGTTTTTT. Its protein is CASSPGTGNTGELFF. This chain links TRBV4-3 with TRBJ2-2, with 8 bases that match TRBD1. The V segment lost 4 bases and the J segment 1 base; nucleotides outside the gene matches: 2. Germline lookup yields CDR1 LGHNA and CDR2 YSLEER. The CDR3 loop spans 15 amino acids.

The chain carries TRBV6-1 and TRBJ1-3; TRBD1 matches at 7 bases. This CDR3 contains 16 residues. Germline CDR1 is MNHNS and CDR2 is SASEGT. Trimming took 0 bases from V and 0 from J; bases not matched to a gene: 2. The chain's CDR3 is CASSEADRYSGNTIYF. The CDR3 bases are TGTGCCAGCAGTGAAGCGGACAGGTACTCTGGAAACACCATATATTTT.

V usage is TRBV5-4 and J usage is TRBJ2-3; 7 positions match TRBD2. V was clipped by 2 bases and J by 4 bases; unmatched bases: 7. The CDR3 is 15 residues long. Germline values: CDR1 SGHNT, CDR2 YYREEE (reference sequence). CDR3: CASSFRRERADTQYF. The CDR3 region has the DNA TGTGCCAGCAGCTTTCGGCGGGAGCGGGCAGATACGCAGTATTTT.

As concerns this clone: Other DNA sequences in this specimen translate into the identical CDR3. The CDR3 DNA reads TGCGCCAGCAGCTTGGCTGGAGAGCAGTTCTTC. Its protein product is CASSLAGEQFF. The chain is built from TRBV5-1 and TRBJ2-1; no reliable D call. The CDR3 is 11 residues long. In germline, CDR1 is SGHRS, CDR2 YFSETQ. V lost 0 bases, J lost 10 bases, and 5 bases lay in between.

The chain links TRBV6-6 to TRBJ1-2; 7 nucleotides line up with TRBD1. Germline CDR1 and CDR2: MNHNY and SVGAGI (reference sequence). The CDR3 consists of 15 residues. V lost 0 bases, J lost 4 bases, and 5 bases stayed unmatched. For the CDR3, the DNA is TGTGCCAGCAGTTACTCCACAGGGGACTTCTATGGCTACACCTTC. This gives the protein CASSYSTGDFYGYTF.

This clone has only one observation. The chain links TRBV6-1 to TRBJ2-7; D call uncertain. The ends were cut back, 2 bases at V and 0 bases at J, with 11 bases in the middle. The CDR3 runs 15 residues. The germline gives CDR1 MNHNS, CDR2 SASEGT. The DNA of the CDR3 is TGTGCCAGCAGTGAACTTCCGCTGAGCTCCTACGAGCAGTACTTC. Its translation is CASSELPLSSYEQYF.

V is TRBV25-1 and J is TRBJ2-7; D may match TRBD1 or TRBD2 (5 bases each). Between the trimmed V and J ends, which lost 5 bases and 6 bases, there was a span of 8 bases. Germline loops: CDR1 MGHDK, CDR2 SYGVNS. CDR3 length: 11 amino acids. This CDR3 reads CASSSGPEQYF. In nucleotides, the CDR3 is TGTGCCAGCAGTTCGGGACCCGAGCAGTACTTC.

The chain recombines TRBV5-1 with TRBJ1-2; 7 bases line up with TRBD1. The CDR3 runs 14 residues. Germline trimming cut 3 bases from V and 3 bases from J; bases unmatched to any gene: 5. CDR1 and CDR2 (germline): SGHRS, YFSETQ. CDR3 DNA: TGCGCCAGCAGCTCCTCCGGGACAGACTATGGCTACACCTTC. This codes for CASSSSGTDYGYTF.

The V gene is TRBV28, the J gene TRBJ1-5, with TRBD1 identical over 10 bases. This CDR3 region has 15 residues. Germline V CDR1 and CDR2: MDHEN, SYDVKM. J gave up 3 bases and V 3 bases, and 2 bases lay outside the gene matches. The CDR3 sequence: CASSFGTGDNQPQHF. For the CDR3, the DNA is TGTGCCAGCAGTTTCGGGACAGGGGACAATCAGCCCCAGCATTTT.

The chain joins TRBV19 to TRBJ1-3; no definite D call. In germline, CDR1 is LNHDA, CDR2 SQIVND (reference sequence). The CDR3 loop spans 14 amino acids. Trimming removed 2 bases at V and 1 base at J, with 6 bases between. DNA of the CDR3: TGTGCCAGTAGTATAAAGTGGTCTGGAAACACCATATATTTT. Its protein product is CASSIKWSGNTIYF.

The rearrangement joins TRBV27 to TRBJ2-1; no firm D call. This CDR3 contains 15 residues. Per the germline V gene, CDR1 is MNHEY and CDR2 is SMNVEV (reference sequence). The V gene lost 6 bases and the J gene lost 5 bases, with 17 bases spanning the gap. In nucleotides, the CDR3 is TGTGCCAGCAGGGAGTCATTCGGGCCGGACAATGAGCAGTTCTTC. It codes for CASRESFGPDNEQFF.

The chain uses TRBV4-3 and TRBJ2-7; D could derive from TRBD1 or TRBD2 (6 bases each). V lost 3 bases and J 0 bases, leaving 21 bases between the germline ends. Germline lookup yields CDR1 LGHNA and CDR2 YSLEER. This CDR3 is built from 18 residues. The CDR3 reads CASSHLTIGGKSSYEQYF. The CDR3 DNA sequence: TGCGCCAGCAGCCATTTAACGATAGGGGGGAAGAGCTCCTACGAGCAGTACTTC.

The chain links TRBV28 to TRBJ2-5, with TRBD1 matching 7 bases. The V gene end was trimmed by 6 bases and the J gene end by 2 bases; junction bases not matched to a gene: 3. This CDR3 has 13 residues. CDR1 is MDHEN and CDR2 is SYDVKM in the germline V gene. The CDR3 is CASRVQGQETQYF. DNA for the CDR3: TGTGCCAGCAGGGTACAGGGGCAAGAGACCCAGTACTTC. Full variable domain (remainder filled in from reference TRBV28 and TRBJ2-5): DVKVTQSSRYLVKRTGEKVFLECVQDMDHENMFWYRQDPGLGLRLIYFSYDVKMKEKGDIPEGYSVSREKKERFSLILESASTNQTSMYLCASRVQGQETQYFGPGTRLLVL.

This chain links TRBV7-8 with TRBJ2-7, with 9 nucleotides matching TRBD1. CDR1 SGHVS and CDR2 FQNEAQ come from the germline V gene. Losses at the gene ends were 5 bases for V and 0 bases for J; bases not matched to a gene: 2. CDR3 length: 14 amino acids. CDR3 DNA sequence: TGTGCCAGCAGCATACAGGGGGCCTCCTACGAGCAGTACTTC. Residues: CASSIQGASYEQYF.

CDR3 sequence: CASSLDLGNYGYTF. The DNA of the CDR3 is TGCGCCAGCAGCCTGGACCTGGGGAACTATGGCTACACCTTC. V usage is TRBV5-1 and J usage is TRBJ1-2; D unresolved. Germline CDR1 and CDR2: SGHRS and YFSETQ. There are 14 residues in the CDR3. The V end lost 4 bases, the J end lost 2 bases, and 12 bases lay between the germline ends.